This paragraph reports one T cell receptor beta chain. Per the study methods: Reference gene primer amplification gave nucleated cell count estimates. Profiled with immunoSEQ multiplex PCR; TCRdb holds only in-frame clones, not every one. V and J calls and clone size are given by that table; D and trimming were obtained from the DNA. The sample has under 200,000 clones, about 88% seen once. This specimen comes from a study of blood T cell repertoires in COVID-19. This CDR3 has 12 amino acids. Germline lookup yields CDR1 SQVTM and CDR2 ANQGSEA. V lost 4 bases to trimming and J lost 4 bases, with 8 bases between them.

Sequencing was done on a sample of PBMCs or T cells enriched from blood (not recorded which). This receptor was obtained from a woman between 45 and 60 years old who had recovered from COVID-19. V usage is TRBV29-1 and J usage is TRBJ1-5; a weak D match, TRBD1 (5 bases). DNA for the CDR3: TGCAGCGTTGGGGGGGGAAATCAGCCCCAGCATTTT. Its protein product is CSVGGGNQPQHF. The entire variable domain, with the rest obtained from reference TRBV29-1 and TRBJ1-5, is as follows: SAVISQKPSRDICQRGTSLTIQCQVDSQVTMMFWYRQQPGQSLTLIATANQGSEATYESGFVIDKFPISRPNLTFSTLTVSNMSPEDSSIYLCSVGGGNQPQHFGDGTRLSIL.